This T cell receptor beta chain stems from a study of blood T cells in healthy people across ages. A sample-barcoded 5' primer and a J-beta primer mix were used in a second PCR of roughly 6 to 12 cycles. Carrying 12 random nucleotides, a template-switch adaptor labeled each individual cDNA molecule. TCRdb processed the 5' RACE reads anew with MiXCR; each CDR3 protein has one entry. The table shows some 710,000 distinct CDR3 sequences, with about 20% occurring only once. CDR1 SGHRS and CDR2 YFSETQ come from the germline V gene. V was clipped by 0 bases and J by 4 bases, with 10 bases between them. This CDR3 spans 14 amino acids.

The chain links TRBV5-1 to TRBJ1-1; TRBD1 is a possible D gene (6 bases). Sequences were obtained from blood. This TCR was sampled from a man in his 70s in good health. In DNA, the CDR3 is TGCGCCAGCAGCTTGGGAGGGGGAATCACTGAAGCTTTCTTT. It codes for CASSLGGGITEAFF.